The 5 T cell receptor beta chains listed next were all sequenced from one sample in a study of OX40 agonist ivuxolimab in advanced cancers. The library came from the immunoSEQ multiplex PCR assay. TCRdb holds this immuneACCESS table with in-frame rearrangements only. Some clones are missing; in checked studies, unresolved V genes explain under half, and the rest has no known cause. In all, the sample holds some 75,000 clones, and roughly 85% of those were seen once. Roughly 3.1% of the sample is held by the ten biggest clonotypes. Sequencing used CD4+ or CD8+ T cells sorted from blood, obtained in a trial of the OX40 agonist ivuxolimab. The receptors were gathered from an adult with an advanced solid tumor such as melanoma, head and neck, liver or kidney cancer.

The rearrangement links TRBV4-2 to TRBJ1-3; D is unclear. Germline CDR1 reads LGHNA; CDR2 reads YNFKEQ. V was cut by 7 bases and J by 0 bases, with 16 bases left in between. This CDR3 is built from 16 residues. CDR3 residues: CASTKPDGSSGNTIYF. The CDR3 DNA reads as TGTGCCAGCACCAAGCCTGACGGATCCTCTGGAAACACCATATATTTT.

The chain has TRBV27 and TRBJ2-7; D possibly matches TRBD1 or TRBD2 (6 bases each). Germline V gene lookup returns CDR1 MNHEY and CDR2 SMNVEV (reference sequence). The CDR3 runs 12 residues. Trimming left V 7 bases short and J 6 bases short, with 13 bases between. CDR3 in amino acids: CASNQGGSEQYF. CDR3 coding DNA: TGTGCCAGCAACCAAGGGGGGTCCGAGCAGTACTTC.

This rearrangement joins TRBV11-2 to TRBJ1-5; the match to TRBD1 covers 7 bases. The CDR3 runs to 13 residues. Germline values: CDR1 SGHAT, CDR2 FQNNGV. Trimming took 4 bases from V and 4 from J; bases not matched to a gene: 1. The CDR3 DNA sequence: TGTGCCAGCAGCTCGGACAGGAATCAGCCCCAGCATTTT. Translated: CASSSDRNQPQHF.

V and J are TRBV11-2 and TRBJ1-2, with unresolved D. V gave up 4 bases and J gave up 4 bases, with 10 bases separating them. Germline V gives CDR1 SGHAT, CDR2 FQNNGV. The CDR3 consists of 13 residues. CDR3 loop: CASSSPDFYGYTF. DNA for the CDR3: TGTGCCAGCAGCTCACCCGACTTCTATGGCTACACCTTC.

V and J are TRBV19 and TRBJ1-5, with D unclear. The V end lost 3 bases, the J end lost 2 bases, and 11 bases lay between the germline ends. Germline loops: CDR1 LNHDA, CDR2 SQIVND (reference sequence). CDR3 size: 15 residues. The CDR3 loop reads CASSMLRERNQPQHF. CDR3 DNA sequence: TGTGCCAGTAGTATGCTTAGGGAACGCAATCAGCCCCAGCATTTT. The variable domain in full, completed from reference TRBV19 and TRBJ1-5, reads DGGITQSPKYLFRKEGQNVTLSCEQNLNHDAMYWYRQDPGQGLRLIYYSQIVNDFQKGDIAEGYSVSREKKESFPLTVTSAQKNPTAFYLCASSMLRERNQPQHFGDGTRLSIL.